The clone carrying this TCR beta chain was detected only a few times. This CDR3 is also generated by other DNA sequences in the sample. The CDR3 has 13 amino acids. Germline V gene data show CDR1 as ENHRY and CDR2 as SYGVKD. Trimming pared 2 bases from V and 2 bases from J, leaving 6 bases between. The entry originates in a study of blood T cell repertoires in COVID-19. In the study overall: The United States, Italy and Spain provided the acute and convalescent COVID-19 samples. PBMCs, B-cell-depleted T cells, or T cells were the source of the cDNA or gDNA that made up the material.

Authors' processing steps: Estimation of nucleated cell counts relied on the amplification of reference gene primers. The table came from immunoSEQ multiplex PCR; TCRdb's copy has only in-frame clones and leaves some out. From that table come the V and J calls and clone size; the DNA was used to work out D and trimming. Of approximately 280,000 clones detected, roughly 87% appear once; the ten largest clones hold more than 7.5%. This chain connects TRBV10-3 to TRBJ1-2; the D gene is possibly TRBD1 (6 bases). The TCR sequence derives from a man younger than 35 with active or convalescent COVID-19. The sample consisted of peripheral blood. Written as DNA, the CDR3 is TGTGCCATCAGTGAGCAGGGGAACTATGGCTACACCTTC. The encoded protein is CAISEQGNYGYTF.